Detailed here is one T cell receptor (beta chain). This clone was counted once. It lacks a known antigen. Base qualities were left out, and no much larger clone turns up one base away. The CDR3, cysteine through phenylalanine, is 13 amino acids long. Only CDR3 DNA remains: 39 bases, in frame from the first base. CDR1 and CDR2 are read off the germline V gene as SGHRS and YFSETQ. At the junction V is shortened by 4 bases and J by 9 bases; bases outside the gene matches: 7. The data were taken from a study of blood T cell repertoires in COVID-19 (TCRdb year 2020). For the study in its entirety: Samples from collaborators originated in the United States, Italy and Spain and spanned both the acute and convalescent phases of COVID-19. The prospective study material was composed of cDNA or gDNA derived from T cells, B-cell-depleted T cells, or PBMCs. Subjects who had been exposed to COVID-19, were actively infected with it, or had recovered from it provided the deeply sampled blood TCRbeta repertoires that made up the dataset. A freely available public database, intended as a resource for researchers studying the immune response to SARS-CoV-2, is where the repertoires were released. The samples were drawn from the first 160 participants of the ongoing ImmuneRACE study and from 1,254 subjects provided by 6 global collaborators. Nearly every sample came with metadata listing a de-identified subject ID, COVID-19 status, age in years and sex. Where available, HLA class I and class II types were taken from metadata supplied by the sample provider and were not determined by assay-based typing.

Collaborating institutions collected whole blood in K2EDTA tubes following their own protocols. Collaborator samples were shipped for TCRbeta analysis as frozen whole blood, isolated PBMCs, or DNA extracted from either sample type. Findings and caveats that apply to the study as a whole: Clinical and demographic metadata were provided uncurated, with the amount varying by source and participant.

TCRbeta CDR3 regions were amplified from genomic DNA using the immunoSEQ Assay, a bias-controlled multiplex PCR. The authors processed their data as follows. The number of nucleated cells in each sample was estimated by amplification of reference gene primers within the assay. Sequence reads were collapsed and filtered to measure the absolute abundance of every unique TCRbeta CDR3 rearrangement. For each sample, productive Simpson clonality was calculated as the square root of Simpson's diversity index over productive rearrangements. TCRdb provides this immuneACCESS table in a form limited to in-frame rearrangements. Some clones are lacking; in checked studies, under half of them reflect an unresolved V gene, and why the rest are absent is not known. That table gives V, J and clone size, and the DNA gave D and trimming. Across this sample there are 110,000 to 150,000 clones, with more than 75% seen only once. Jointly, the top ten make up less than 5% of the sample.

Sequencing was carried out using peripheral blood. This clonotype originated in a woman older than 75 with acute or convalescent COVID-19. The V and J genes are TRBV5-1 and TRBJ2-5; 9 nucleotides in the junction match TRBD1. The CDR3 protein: CASSHGTGFAQYF. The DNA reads TGCGCCAGCAGCCACGGGACAGGGTTCGCCCAGTACTTC.